This T cell receptor beta chain emerged from a study of CD8 T cells in Susac syndrome. Per germline, CDR1 SEHNR and CDR2 FQNEAQ (reference sequence). The CDR3 covers 15 residues. V lost 5 bases and J 2 bases, leaving 15 bases between the germline ends. Controls were healthy donors (matched for age and sex). An amount of RNA that ranged from 0.5 to 1 ug was reverse transcribed with random hexamers. Amplification of TCR beta CDR3 across 54 Vbeta and 13 Jbeta was performed with immunoSEQ multiplex PCR. Via MiXCR, TCRdb re-called the immunoSEQ multiplex PCR reads, giving one row per CDR3 protein. Here the sample spans 160,000 or so distinct CDR3 sequences, 90% to 95% being singletons. The table lists this clonotype with a count of one.

The chain combines TRBV7-9 with TRBJ1-2; D remains unclear. Sequences were obtained from CD4+ T cells from PBMCs. This clonotype originated in a human donor in good health. Written as DNA, the CDR3 is TGTGCCAGCAGCCCCTTCTACTCCGTGAACTATGGCTACACCTTC. The encoded protein is CASSPFYSVNYGYTF.